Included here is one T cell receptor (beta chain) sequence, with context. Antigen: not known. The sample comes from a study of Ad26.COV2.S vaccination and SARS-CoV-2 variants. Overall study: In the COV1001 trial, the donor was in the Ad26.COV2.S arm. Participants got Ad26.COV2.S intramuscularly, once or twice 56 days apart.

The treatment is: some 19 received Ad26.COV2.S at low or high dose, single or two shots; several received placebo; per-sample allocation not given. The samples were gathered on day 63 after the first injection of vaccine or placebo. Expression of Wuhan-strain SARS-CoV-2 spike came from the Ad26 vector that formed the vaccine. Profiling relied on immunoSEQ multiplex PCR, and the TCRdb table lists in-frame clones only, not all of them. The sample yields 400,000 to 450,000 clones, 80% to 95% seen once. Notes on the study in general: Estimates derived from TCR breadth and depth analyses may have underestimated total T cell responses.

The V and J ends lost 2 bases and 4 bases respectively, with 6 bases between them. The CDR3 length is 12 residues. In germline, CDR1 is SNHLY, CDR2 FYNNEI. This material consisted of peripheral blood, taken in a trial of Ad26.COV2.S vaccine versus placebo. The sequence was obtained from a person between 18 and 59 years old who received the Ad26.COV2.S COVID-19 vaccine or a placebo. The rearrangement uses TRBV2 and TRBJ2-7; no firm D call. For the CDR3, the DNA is TGTGCCAGCAGTGAAAGTCAGTACGAGCAGTACTTC. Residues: CASSESQYEQYF.